The 16 T cell receptor beta chains in this list originate from one sample, sequenced in a study of response to subunit inactivated influenza vaccine. TCRdb recomputed calls from the RT-PCR reads with MiXCR, one row per CDR3 protein. Among roughly 460,000 distinct CDR3 sequences listed, approximately 11% were seen once. Here the sequenced sample was PBMCs from blood, taken about 40 days after vaccination. The receptors derive from a man aged 50-59 years who received an inactivated influenza vaccine.

In its sample, this clonotype was seen a few times. The CDR3 DNA reads as TGCAGTGCTACCAGCGGGGGAGGGGATACGCAGTATTTT. Translation: CSATSGGGDTQYF. V and J are TRBV20-1 and TRBJ2-3; 8 bases map to TRBD2. The CDR3 is 13 amino acids. Germline V gene data show CDR1 as DFQATT and CDR2 as SNEGSKA (reference sequence). V trimming: 4 bases; J trimming: 6 bases; junction bases outside the gene matches: 6.

CDR3 amino acids: CASIRQTGTEAFF. As DNA, the CDR3 is TGTGCCAGCATTCGTCAGACAGGTACTGAAGCTTTCTTT. The rearrangement joins TRBV28 to TRBJ1-1, with D possibly matching TRBD1 (6 bases). The germline V and J ends were trimmed by 7 bases and 5 bases, with 14 bases remaining between them. CDR3 length: 13 amino acids. The germline V gene encodes CDR1 MDHEN and CDR2 SYDVKM.

This chain connects TRBV7-6 to TRBJ2-5; no reliable D call. This CDR3 has 14 residues. Trimming took off 1 base at V and 0 bases at J, with 6 bases between the two ends. Germline V gives CDR1 SGHVS, CDR2 FNYEAQ. The CDR3 DNA reads TGTGCCAGCAGCTTAGTCCCGTACCAAGAGACCCAGTACTTC. Its protein is CASSLVPYQETQYF.

The rearrangement links TRBV5-6 to TRBJ2-1, with D unresolved. V lost 1 base and J 10 bases, leaving 15 bases between the germline ends. Per germline, CDR1 SGHDT and CDR2 YYEEEE. CDR3 length: 14 amino acids. CDR3 in amino acids: CASSLSILAREQFF. CDR3 nucleotides: TGTGCCAGCAGCTTGTCAATCTTGGCTCGGGAGCAGTTCTTC.

This clonotype was observed a handful of times. The rearrangement joins TRBV20-1 to TRBJ2-5; TRBD2 is a possible D gene (7 bases). CDR3 length: 15 amino acids. V shed 0 bases and J shed 5 bases, with 16 bases lying between them. Germline loops: CDR1 DFQATT, CDR2 SNEGSKA (reference sequence). As DNA, the CDR3 is TGCAGTGCTAGAGATGGGGGGGGGCCTCAGGAGACCCAGTACTTC. This codes for CSARDGGGPQETQYF.

This clonotype was observed a few times. The J gene is TRBJ2-1, the V gene TRBV15, with 8 positions matching TRBD2. Germline assignment: CDR1 LNHNV and CDR2 YYDKDF (reference sequence). This CDR3 is built from 16 residues. V was clipped by 7 bases and J by 1 base; unmatched bases: 9. The chain's CDR3 is CATTIREGGSYNEQFF. CDR3 nucleotide sequence: TGTGCCACCACAATCCGGGAGGGAGGGTCCTACAATGAGCAGTTCTTC.

The chain has TRBV10-3 and TRBJ2-2; D may be TRBD1 (6 bases). V gave up 0 bases and J gave up 6 bases, with 14 bases separating them. The CDR3 sequence is 16 residues long. Germline values: CDR1 ENHRY, CDR2 SYGVKD. As DNA, the CDR3 is TGTGCCATCAGTGAGTCGAACCAGGGGATATCCGGGGAGCTGTTTTTT. It encodes CAISESNQGISGELFF.

The genes are TRBV27 and TRBJ2-5; tentatively, D is TRBD1 or TRBD2 (5 bases each). Trimming shortened V by 0 bases and J by 7 bases, and 15 bases separated the two germline ends. The CDR3 length is 15 residues. Germline assignment: CDR1 MNHEY and CDR2 SMNVEV (reference sequence). Here the CDR3 reads CASSLSGVSFGTQYF. CDR3 DNA sequence: TGTGCCAGCAGTTTATCGGGGGTTTCCTTCGGGACCCAGTACTTC.

This clonotype was counted many times. V usage is TRBV20-1 and J usage is TRBJ2-1; TRBD2 aligns across 10 bases. With V trimmed by 6 bases and J by 8 bases, 13 bases remained unmatched. CDR3 length equals 15 residues. CDR1 and CDR2 from the germline V gene are DFQATT and SNEGSKA (reference sequence). For the CDR3, the DNA is TGCAGTGCGACCCAGCCAGCGGGGGGGCGCGATGAGCAGTTCTTC. Its protein product is CSATQPAGGRDEQFF.

This clonotype has just a few counts. This chain connects TRBV29-1 to TRBJ1-2; D may be TRBD1 (5 bases). The CDR3 runs 14 residues. Looked up from germline, CDR1 is SQVTM and CDR2 is ANQGSEA. Trimming removed 5 bases at V and 4 bases at J, with 17 bases between. The CDR3, as DNA: TGCAGCGTTCCCCCGGTGGGGGGGATCTATGGCTACACCTTC. It is translated as CSVPPVGGIYGYTF.

The chain couples TRBV21-1 to TRBJ2-2; the table's D call, TRBD2, has no DNA check behind it. TRBV21-1 is a documented pseudogene. There are 13 residues in the CDR3. This CDR3 reads CASTEEGIGELFF. The CDR3 region has the DNA TGTGCCAGCACTGAGGAGGGAATCGGGGAGCTGTTTTTT.

The chain couples TRBV7-9 to TRBJ2-1; D unresolved. Germline V gene data show CDR1 as SEHNR and CDR2 as FQNEAQ (reference sequence). The germline V and J ends were trimmed by 0 bases and 10 bases, with 10 bases remaining between them. CDR3 size: 13 residues. CDR3 amino acids: CASSLAGIEEQFF. CDR3 coding DNA: TGTGCCAGCAGCTTAGCTGGCATCGAAGAGCAGTTCTTC.

The chain carries TRBV20-1 and TRBJ2-7; 9 bases are shared with TRBD2. The germline V gene has CDR1 DFQATT and CDR2 SNEGSKA (reference sequence). V shed 0 bases, J shed 4 bases, and the junction held 10 bases outside the gene matches. This CDR3 contains 16 residues. The CDR3: CSARDSGGLAPYEQYF. DNA for the CDR3: TGCAGTGCTAGAGATTCGGGCGGACTAGCGCCATACGAGCAGTACTTC.

At least ten counts were recorded for this clonotype. The chain is built from TRBV5-1 and TRBJ2-4; TRBD2 might be the D (6 bases). The V gene lost 4 bases and the J gene lost 8 bases, with 16 bases spanning the gap. CDR1 SGHRS and CDR2 YFSETQ come from the germline V gene. CDR3 length: 14 amino acids. CDR3 DNA: TGCGCCAGCAGCCGGACTGGGGGGAGAGACATTCAGTACTTC. It specifies CASSRTGGRDIQYF.

This clonotype was observed at least ten times. The gene calls are TRBV12-3 or TRBV12-4 and TRBJ2-1; TRBD1 might be the D (5 bases). V was pared by 3 bases and J by 5 bases, with 8 bases between. This CDR3 has 13 residues. CDR3 amino acids: CASSLGPHNEQFF. CDR3 DNA sequence: TGTGCCAGCAGTTTGGGGCCGCACAATGAGCAGTTCTTC.

The chain links TRBV7-2 to TRBJ1-6, with 9 nucleotides matching TRBD1. Germline CDR1 SGHTA, CDR2 FQGNSA. With V trimmed by 5 bases and J by 7 bases, 3 bases remained unmatched. CDR3 length: 14 residues. CDR3 in DNA: TGTGCCAGCAGCATTGGACAGGGGAATTCACCCCTCCACTTT. This codes for CASSIGQGNSPLHF.